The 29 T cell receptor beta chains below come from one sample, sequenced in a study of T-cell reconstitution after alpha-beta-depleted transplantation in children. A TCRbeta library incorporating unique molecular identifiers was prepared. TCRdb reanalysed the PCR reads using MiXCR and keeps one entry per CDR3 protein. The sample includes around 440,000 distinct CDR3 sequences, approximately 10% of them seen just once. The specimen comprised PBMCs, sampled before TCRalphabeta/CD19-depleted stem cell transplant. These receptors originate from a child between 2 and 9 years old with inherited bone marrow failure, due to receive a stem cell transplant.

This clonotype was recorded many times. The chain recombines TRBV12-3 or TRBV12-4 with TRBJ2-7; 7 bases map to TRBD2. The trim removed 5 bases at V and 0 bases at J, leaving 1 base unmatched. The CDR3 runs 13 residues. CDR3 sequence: CASSRDYSYEQYF. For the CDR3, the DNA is TGTGCCAGCAGTAGGGACTACTCCTACGAGCAGTACTTC.

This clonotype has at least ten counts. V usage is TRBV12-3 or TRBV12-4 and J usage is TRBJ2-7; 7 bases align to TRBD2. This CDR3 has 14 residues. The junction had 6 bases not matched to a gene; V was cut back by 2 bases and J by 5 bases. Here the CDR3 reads CASSLTGGSDEQYF. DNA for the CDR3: TGTGCCAGCAGTTTAACGGGCGGGAGCGACGAGCAGTACTTC.

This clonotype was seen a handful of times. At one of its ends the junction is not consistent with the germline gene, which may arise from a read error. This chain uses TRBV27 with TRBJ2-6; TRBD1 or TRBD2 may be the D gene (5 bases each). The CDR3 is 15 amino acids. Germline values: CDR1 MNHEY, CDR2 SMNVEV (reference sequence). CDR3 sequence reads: CASSLVGNGANFLTF. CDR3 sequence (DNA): TGTGCCAGCAGTTTAGTGGGGAACGGGGCCAACTTCCTGACTTTC.

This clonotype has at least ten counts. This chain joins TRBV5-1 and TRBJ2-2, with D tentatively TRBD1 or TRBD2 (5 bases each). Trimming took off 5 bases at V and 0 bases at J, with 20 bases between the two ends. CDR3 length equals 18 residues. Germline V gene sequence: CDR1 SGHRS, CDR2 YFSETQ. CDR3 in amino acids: CASSSIIKGTANTGELFF. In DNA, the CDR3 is TGCGCCAGCAGTTCTATCATAAAGGGGACGGCGAACACCGGGGAGCTGTTTTTT.

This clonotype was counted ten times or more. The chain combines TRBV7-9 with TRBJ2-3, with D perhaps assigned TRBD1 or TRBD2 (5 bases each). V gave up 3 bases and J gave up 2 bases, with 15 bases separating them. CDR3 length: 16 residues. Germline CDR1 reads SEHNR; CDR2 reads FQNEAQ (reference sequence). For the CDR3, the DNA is TGTGCCAGCAGCTTCCTGGGGGTTGGACTCACAGATACGCAGTATTTT. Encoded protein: CASSFLGVGLTDTQYF.

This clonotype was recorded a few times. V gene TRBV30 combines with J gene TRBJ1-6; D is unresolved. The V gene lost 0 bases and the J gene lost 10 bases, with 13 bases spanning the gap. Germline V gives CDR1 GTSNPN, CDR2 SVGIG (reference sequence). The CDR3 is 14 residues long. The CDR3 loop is CAWSVPGKGSPLHF. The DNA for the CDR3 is TGTGCCTGGAGTGTACCGGGGAAGGGATCACCCCTCCACTTT.

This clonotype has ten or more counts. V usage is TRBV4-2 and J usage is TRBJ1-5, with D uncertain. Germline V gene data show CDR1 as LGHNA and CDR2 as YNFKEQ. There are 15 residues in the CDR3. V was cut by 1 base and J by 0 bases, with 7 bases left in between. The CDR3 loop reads CASSQAGYSNQPQHF. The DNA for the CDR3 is TGTGCCAGCAGCCAAGCCGGGTATAGCAATCAGCCCCAGCATTTT.

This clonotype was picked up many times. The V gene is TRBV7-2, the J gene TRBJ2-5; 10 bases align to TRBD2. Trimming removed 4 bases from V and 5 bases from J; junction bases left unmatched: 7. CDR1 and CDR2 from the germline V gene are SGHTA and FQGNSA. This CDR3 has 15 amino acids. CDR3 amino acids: CASSSTSGNRETQYF. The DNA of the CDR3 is TGTGCCAGCAGCTCCACTAGCGGGAATCGGGAGACCCAGTACTTC.

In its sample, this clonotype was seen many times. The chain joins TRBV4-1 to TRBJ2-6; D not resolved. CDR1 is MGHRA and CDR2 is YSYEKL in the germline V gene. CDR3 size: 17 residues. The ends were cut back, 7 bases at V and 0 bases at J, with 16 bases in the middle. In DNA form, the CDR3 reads TGCGCCAGCACCCCCGGTCGTAGGACCTCTGGGGCCAACGTCCTGACTTTC. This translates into CASTPGRRTSGANVLTF.

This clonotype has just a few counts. The CDR3 DNA follows: TGTGCCAGTAGTGCTAGCGGGAGATACCGTGAGCAGTTCTTC. Translating it yields CASSASGRYREQFF. The gene calls are TRBV19 and TRBJ2-1; 10 bases match TRBD2. CDR1 is LNHDA and CDR2 is SQIVND in the germline V gene (reference sequence). V shed 5 bases and J 9 bases; nucleotides not matched to a gene: 7. This CDR3 comprises 14 residues.

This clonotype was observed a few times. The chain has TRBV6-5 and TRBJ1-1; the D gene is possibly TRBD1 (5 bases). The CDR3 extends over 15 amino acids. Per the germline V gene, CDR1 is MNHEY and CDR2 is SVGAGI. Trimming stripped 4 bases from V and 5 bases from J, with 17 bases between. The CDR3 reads CASSFRDLAGTEAFF. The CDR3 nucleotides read TGTGCCAGCAGTTTCCGGGACCTGGCCGGGACTGAAGCTTTCTTT.

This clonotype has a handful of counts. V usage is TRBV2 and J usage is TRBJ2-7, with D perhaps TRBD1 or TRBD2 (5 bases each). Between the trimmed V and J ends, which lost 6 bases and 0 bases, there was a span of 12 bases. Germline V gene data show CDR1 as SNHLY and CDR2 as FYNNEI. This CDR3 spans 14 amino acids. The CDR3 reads CASSGAHHSYEQYF. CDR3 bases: TGTGCCAGCAGCGGGGCCCACCACTCCTACGAGCAGTACTTC.

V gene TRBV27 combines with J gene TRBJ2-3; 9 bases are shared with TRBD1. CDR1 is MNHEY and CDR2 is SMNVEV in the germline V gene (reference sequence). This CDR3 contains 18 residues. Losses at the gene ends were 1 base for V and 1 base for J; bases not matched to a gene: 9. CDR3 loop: CASSLFGSGTGRTDTQYF. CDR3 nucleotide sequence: TGTGCCAGCAGTTTATTCGGGTCCGGGACAGGGCGCACAGATACGCAGTATTTT.

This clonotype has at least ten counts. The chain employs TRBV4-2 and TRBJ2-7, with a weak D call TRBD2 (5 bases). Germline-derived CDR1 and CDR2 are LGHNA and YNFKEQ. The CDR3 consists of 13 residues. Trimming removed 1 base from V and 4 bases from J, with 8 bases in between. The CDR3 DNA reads TGTGCCAGCAGCCAAGGCCGGGATTACGAGCAGTACTTC. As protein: CASSQGRDYEQYF.

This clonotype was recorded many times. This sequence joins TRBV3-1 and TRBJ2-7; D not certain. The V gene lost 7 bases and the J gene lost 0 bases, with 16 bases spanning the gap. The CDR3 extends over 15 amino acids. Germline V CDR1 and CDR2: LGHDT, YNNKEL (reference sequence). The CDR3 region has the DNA TGTGCCAGCACCCCACTGGGCGCCGGCTCCTACGAGCAGTACTTC. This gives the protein CASTPLGAGSYEQYF.

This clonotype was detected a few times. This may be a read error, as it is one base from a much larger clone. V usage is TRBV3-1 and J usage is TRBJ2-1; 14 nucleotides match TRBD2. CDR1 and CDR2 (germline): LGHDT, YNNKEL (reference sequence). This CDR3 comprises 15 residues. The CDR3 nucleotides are TGTGCCACCAGCCAAGGACTAGCGGGAGGAAATGAGCAGTTCTTC. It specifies CATSQGLAGGNEQFF.

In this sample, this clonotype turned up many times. The CDR3 sequence is CASSSRASGRYEQYF. The DNA of the CDR3 is TGTGCCAGCAGTTCCCGGGCTAGCGGGAGGTACGAGCAGTACTTC. The V call is TRBV7-2, the J call TRBJ2-7; 11 bases are a match to TRBD2. The CDR3 has 15 residues. Trimming cost V 6 bases and J 4 bases; bases outside gene matches: 8. Germline V lookup: CDR1 SGHTA, CDR2 FQGNSA. The whole variable domain, remainder taken from reference TRBV7-2 and TRBJ2-7, is GAGVSQSPSNKVTEKGKDVELRCDPISGHTALYWYRQSLGQGLEFLIYFQGNSAPDKSGLPSDRFSAERTGGSVSTLTIQRTQQEDSAVYLCASSSRASGRYEQYFGPGTRLTVT.

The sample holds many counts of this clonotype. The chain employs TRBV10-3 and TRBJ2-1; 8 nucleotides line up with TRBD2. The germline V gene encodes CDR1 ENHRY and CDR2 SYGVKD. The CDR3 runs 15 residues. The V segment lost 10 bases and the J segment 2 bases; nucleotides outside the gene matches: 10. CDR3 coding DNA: TGTGCCACCGGTGGAGCGGGAGTTCCCTACAATGAGCAGTTCTTC. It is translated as CATGGAGVPYNEQFF.

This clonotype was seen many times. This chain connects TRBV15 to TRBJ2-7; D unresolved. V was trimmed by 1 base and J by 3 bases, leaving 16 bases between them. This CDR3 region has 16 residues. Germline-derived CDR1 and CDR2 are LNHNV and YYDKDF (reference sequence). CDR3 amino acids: CATSRGTSRKDYEQYF. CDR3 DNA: TGTGCCACCAGCAGAGGGACCTCCAGGAAGGACTACGAGCAGTACTTC.

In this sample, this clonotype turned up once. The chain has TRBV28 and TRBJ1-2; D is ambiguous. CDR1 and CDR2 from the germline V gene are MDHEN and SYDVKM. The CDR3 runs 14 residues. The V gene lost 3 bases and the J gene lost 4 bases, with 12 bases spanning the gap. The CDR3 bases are TGTGCCAGCAGTTTCCGCAGCCCCCTCTATGGCTACACCTTC. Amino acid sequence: CASSFRSPLYGYTF.

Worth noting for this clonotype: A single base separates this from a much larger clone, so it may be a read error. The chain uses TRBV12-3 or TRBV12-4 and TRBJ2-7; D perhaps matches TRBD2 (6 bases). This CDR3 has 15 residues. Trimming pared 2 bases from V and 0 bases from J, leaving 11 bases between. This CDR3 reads CASSLLAATSYEQYF. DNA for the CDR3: TGTGCCAGCAGTTTATTAGCGGCTACCTCCTACGAGCAGTACTTC.

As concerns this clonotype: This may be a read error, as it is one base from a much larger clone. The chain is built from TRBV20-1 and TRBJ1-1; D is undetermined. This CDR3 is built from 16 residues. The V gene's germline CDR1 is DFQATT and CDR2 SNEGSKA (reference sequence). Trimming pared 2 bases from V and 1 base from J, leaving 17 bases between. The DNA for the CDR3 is TGCAGTGCTAGAAATTCAGGTGGTGGCAAGAACACTGAAGCTTTCTTT. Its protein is CSARNSGGGKNTEAFF.

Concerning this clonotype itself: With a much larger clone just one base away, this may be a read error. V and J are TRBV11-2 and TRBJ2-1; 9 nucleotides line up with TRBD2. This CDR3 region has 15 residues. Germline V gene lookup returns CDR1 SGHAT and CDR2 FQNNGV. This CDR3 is CASSLAPAGGNERFF. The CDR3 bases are TGTGCCAGCAGCTTAGCTCCAGCGGGAGGCAATGAGCGGTTCTTC.

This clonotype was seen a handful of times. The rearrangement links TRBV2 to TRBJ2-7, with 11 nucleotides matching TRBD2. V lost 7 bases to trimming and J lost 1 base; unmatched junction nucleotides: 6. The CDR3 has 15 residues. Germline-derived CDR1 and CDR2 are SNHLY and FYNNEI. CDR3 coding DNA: TGTGCCAGCACCGTCACTAGCGGGAGATCCTACGAGCAGTACTTC. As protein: CASTVTSGRSYEQYF. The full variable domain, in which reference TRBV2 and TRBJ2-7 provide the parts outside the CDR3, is EPEVTQTPSHQVTQMGQEVILRCVPISNHLYFYWYRQILGQKVEFLVSFYNNEISEKSEIFDDQFSVERPDGSNFTLKIRSTKLEDSAMYFCASTVTSGRSYEQYFGPGTRLTVT.

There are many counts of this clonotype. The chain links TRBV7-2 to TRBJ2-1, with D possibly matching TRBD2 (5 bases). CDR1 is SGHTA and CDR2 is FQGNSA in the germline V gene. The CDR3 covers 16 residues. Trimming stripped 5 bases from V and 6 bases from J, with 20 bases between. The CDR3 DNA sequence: TGTGCCAGCAGCCCCGTCCGCGGGCGCGGCCTCAATGAGCAGTTCTTC. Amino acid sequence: CASSPVRGRGLNEQFF.

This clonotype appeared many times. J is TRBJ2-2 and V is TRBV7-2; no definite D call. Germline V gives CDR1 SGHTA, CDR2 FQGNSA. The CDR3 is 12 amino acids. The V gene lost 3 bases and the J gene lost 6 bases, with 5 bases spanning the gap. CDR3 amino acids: CASSLKAGELFF. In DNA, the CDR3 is TGTGCCAGCAGCTTGAAGGCCGGGGAGCTGTTTTTT. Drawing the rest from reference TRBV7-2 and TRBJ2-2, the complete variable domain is GAGVSQSPSNKVTEKGKDVELRCDPISGHTALYWYRQSLGQGLEFLIYFQGNSAPDKSGLPSDRFSAERTGGSVSTLTIQRTQQEDSAVYLCASSLKAGELFFGEGSRLTVL.

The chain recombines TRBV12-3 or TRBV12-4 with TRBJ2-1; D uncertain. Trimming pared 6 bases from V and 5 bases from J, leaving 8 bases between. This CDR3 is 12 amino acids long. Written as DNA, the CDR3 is TGTGCCAGCAGGGGTGGGCACAATGAGCAGTTCTTC. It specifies CASRGGHNEQFF.

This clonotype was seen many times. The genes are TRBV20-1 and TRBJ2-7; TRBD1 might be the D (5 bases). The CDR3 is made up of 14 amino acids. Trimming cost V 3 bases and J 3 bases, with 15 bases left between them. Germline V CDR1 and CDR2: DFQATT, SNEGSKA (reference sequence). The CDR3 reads CSASAPRVIYEQYF. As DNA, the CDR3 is TGCAGTGCTAGCGCCCCCAGGGTAATCTACGAGCAGTACTTC.

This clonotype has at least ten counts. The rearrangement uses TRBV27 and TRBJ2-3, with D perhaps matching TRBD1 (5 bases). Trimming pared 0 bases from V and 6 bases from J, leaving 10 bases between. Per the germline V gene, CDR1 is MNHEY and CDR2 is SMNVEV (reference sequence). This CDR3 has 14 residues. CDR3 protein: CASSLSRETDTQYF. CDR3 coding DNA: TGTGCCAGCAGTTTATCCAGGGAAACCGATACGCAGTATTTT.